These 15 T cell receptor beta chains were all obtained from the same sample, sequenced in a study of T cell responses to AZD1222 COVID-19 vaccine. Data came from immunoSEQ multiplex PCR; TCRdb stores just in-frame clones and leaves some out. Of 35,000 to 50,000 clones listed, 80% were seen once; the top ten hold roughly 22%. The sequenced sample was peripheral blood, obtained 28 days after the second dose of the MenACWY control vaccine. The receptors were sampled from an adult who received the MenACWY meningococcal vaccine as a control.

V is TRBV6-1 and J is TRBJ2-1; D possibly corresponds to TRBD2 (5 bases). The CDR3 has 18 amino acids. Looked up from germline, CDR1 is MNHNS and CDR2 is SASEGT. Trimming pared 2 bases from V and 8 bases from J, leaving 25 bases between. CDR3 region: CASSELAERSTIVYEQFF. The CDR3 DNA follows: TGTGCCAGCAGTGAACTGGCCGAGCGGAGTACAATAGTATATGAGCAGTTCTTC.

V is TRBV28 and J is TRBJ2-3; 8 bases fit TRBD2. This CDR3 spans 14 amino acids. Germline CDR1 MDHEN, CDR2 SYDVKM. Trimming cost V 7 bases and J 0 bases; bases outside gene matches: 3. The CDR3 reads CASKGGRSTDTQYF. As DNA, the CDR3 is TGTGCCAGCAAAGGCGGGAGGAGCACAGATACGCAGTATTTT.

This chain joins TRBV6-5 and TRBJ2-7, with 8 bases aligning to TRBD2. With 6 bases clipped from V and 3 bases from J, the junction kept 4 bases outside the gene matches. This CDR3 has 13 amino acids. CDR1 and CDR2 (germline): MNHEY, SVGAGI. CDR3 DNA: TGTGCCAGCAGACGAGCGGGAGTCTACGAGCAGTACTTC. This codes for CASRRAGVYEQYF.

The chain is built from TRBV10-3 and TRBJ2-7, with D possibly matching TRBD1 (7 bases). The germline CDR1 and CDR2 sequences are ENHRY and SYGVKD. This CDR3 comprises 14 residues. Trimming cost V 6 bases and J 0 bases, with 12 bases left between them. CDR3 in DNA: TGTGCCATCAGCCCAGGGGGGAGCTCCTACGAGCAGTACTTC. This gives the protein CAISPGGSSYEQYF.

The CDR3 spells CASTLALAGETQYF. The DNA for the CDR3 is TGTGCCAGCACTTTAGCACTAGCGGGAGAAACCCAGTACTTC. The gene calls are TRBV7-2 and TRBJ2-5; TRBD2 agrees at 11 bases. The length of the CDR3 is 14 residues. Germline values: CDR1 SGHTA, CDR2 FQGNSA. Losses at the gene ends were 7 bases for V and 8 bases for J; bases not matched to a gene: 9.

The chain recombines TRBV6-5 with TRBJ1-1; D remains ambiguous. The length of the CDR3 is 13 residues. V dropped 6 bases and J dropped 5 bases, with 13 bases sitting between them. CDR1 is MNHEY and CDR2 is SVGAGI in the germline V gene. In DNA, the CDR3 is TGTGCCAGCAGGCTTAACTTGTTGACTGAAGCTTTCTTT. Its translation: CASRLNLLTEAFF.

The rearrangement links TRBV5-4 to TRBJ2-5, with 9 bases that match TRBD1. The CDR3 is made up of 16 amino acids. The germline V gene has CDR1 SGHNT and CDR2 YYREEE (reference sequence). V trimming: 0 bases; J trimming: 2 bases; junction bases outside the gene matches: 5. The CDR3 spells CASSLGDREFQETQYF. DNA for the CDR3: TGTGCCAGCAGCTTGGGGGACAGGGAATTTCAAGAGACCCAGTACTTC. Using reference TRBV5-4 and TRBJ2-5 for the parts outside the CDR3, the full variable domain is ETGVTQSPTHLIKTRGQQVTLRCSSQSGHNTVSWYQQALGQGPQFIFQYYREEENGRGNFPPRFSGLQFPNYSSELNVNALELDDSALYLCASSLGDREFQETQYFGPGTRLLVL.

The chain employs TRBV12-5 and TRBJ1-3; D uncertain. The CDR3 contains 13 residues. The germline gives CDR1 LGHNT, CDR2 FRNRAP. Trimming took off 0 bases at V and 6 bases at J, with 6 bases between the two ends. The CDR3 DNA is TGTGCTAGTGGTTTGGTTGCAGCAAACACCATATATTTT. Its protein product is CASGLVAANTIYF.

In its sample, this clone was seen a few times. The rearrangement links TRBV13 to TRBJ2-1; D might be TRBD2 (6 bases). This CDR3 comprises 15 residues. Germline CDR1 is PRHDT and CDR2 is FYEKMQ (reference sequence). With 2 bases removed from V and 7 bases from J, the gap between germline ends came to 15 bases. The CDR3 DNA sequence: TGTGCCAGCAGCTTAAGGACTACCCGGGGGAATGAGCAGTTCTTC. Translation gives CASSLRTTRGNEQFF.

The gene calls are TRBV19 and TRBJ1-3; D unresolved. The CDR3 covers 15 residues. The V end lost 6 bases, the J end lost 5 bases, and 17 bases lay between the germline ends. Germline V CDR1 and CDR2: LNHDA, SQIVND (reference sequence). The CDR3 region is CASRSSGESRNTIYF. CDR3 DNA: TGTGCCAGTAGATCCTCGGGCGAAAGCAGAAACACCATATATTTT.

This clone has only a few counts. The chain couples TRBV7-6 to TRBJ1-6; tentatively, D is TRBD1 (5 bases). V lost 5 bases, J lost 0 bases, and 11 bases lay in between. The CDR3 runs to 16 residues. CDR1 and CDR2 (germline): SGHVS, FNYEAQ. CDR3 DNA sequence: TGTGCCAGCAGCCCCGAGGGGCTCTCCTATAATTCACCCCTCCACTTT. Its translation is CASSPEGLSYNSPLHF.

This clone showed up just once. V and J are TRBV4-1 and TRBJ2-5; a weak D match, TRBD2 (6 bases). V was pared by 2 bases and J by 2 bases, with 15 bases between. Germline lookup yields CDR1 MGHRA and CDR2 YSYEKL. The CDR3 has 16 residues. CDR3 region: CASSQNGGARQETQYF. The CDR3 DNA is TGCGCCAGCAGCCAAAACGGGGGAGCGAGACAAGAGACCCAGTACTTC.

V usage is TRBV4-1 and J usage is TRBJ1-5, with D possibly matching TRBD1 (5 bases). Trimming stripped 4 bases from V and 3 bases from J, with 22 bases between. The V gene's germline CDR1 is MGHRA and CDR2 YSYEKL. The CDR3 extends over 18 amino acids. The CDR3 reads CASSPIVPVRGPNQPQHF. Written as DNA, the CDR3 is TGCGCCAGCAGCCCAATTGTACCAGTAAGGGGTCCCAATCAGCCCCAGCATTTT.

This clone was observed a single time. The chain employs TRBV2 and TRBJ1-2, with D tentatively TRBD1 (6 bases). Deletions cut 8 bases from V and 3 bases from J, with 13 bases between. CDR3 length: 13 residues. From germline, CDR1 is SNHLY and CDR2 FYNNEI. The CDR3 DNA follows: TGTGCCAGCGGGCGGGACATTTACTATGGCTACACCTTC. Protein product: CASGRDIYYGYTF. The entire variable domain, with the rest obtained from reference TRBV2 and TRBJ1-2, is as follows: EPEVTQTPSHQVTQMGQEVILRCVPISNHLYFYWYRQILGQKVEFLVSFYNNEISEKSEIFDDQFSVERPDGSNFTLKIRSTKLEDSAMYFCASGRDIYYGYTFGSGTRLTVV.

In the case of this clone: In the same sample, other DNA sequences code for this CDR3. V gene TRBV28 combines with J gene TRBJ1-2, with D perhaps TRBD1 (5 bases). Germline V gene data show CDR1 as MDHEN and CDR2 as SYDVKM. The V gene lost 5 bases and the J gene lost 4 bases, with 17 bases spanning the gap. The CDR3 extends over 15 amino acids. CDR3 residues: CASSDETGYTYGYTF. The CDR3 bases are TGTGCCAGCAGTGATGAAACAGGATATACCTATGGCTACACCTTC.